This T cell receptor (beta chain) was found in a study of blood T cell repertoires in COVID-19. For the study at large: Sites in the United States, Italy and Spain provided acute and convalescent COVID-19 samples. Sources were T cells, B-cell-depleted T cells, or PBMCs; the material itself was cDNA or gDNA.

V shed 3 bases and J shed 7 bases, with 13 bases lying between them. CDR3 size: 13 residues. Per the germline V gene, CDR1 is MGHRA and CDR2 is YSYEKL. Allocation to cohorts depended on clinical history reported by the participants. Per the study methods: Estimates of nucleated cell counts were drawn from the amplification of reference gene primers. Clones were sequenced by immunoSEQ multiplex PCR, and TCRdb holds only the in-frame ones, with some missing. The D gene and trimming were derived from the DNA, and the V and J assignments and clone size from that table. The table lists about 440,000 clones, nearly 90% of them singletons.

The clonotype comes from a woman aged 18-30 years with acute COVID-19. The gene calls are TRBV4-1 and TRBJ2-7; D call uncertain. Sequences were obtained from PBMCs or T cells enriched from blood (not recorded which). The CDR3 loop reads CASSQRLEFEQYF. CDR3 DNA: TGCGCCAGCAGCCAGCGACTGGAGTTTGAGCAGTACTTC.